The next 20 T cell receptor beta chains were all read from a single sample in a study of blood T cells in healthy people across ages. The second PCR ran about 6 to 11 cycles with a sample-barcoded 5' primer and J-beta primers. TCRdb fed the 5' RACE reads into MiXCR, producing one record per CDR3 protein. The sample contains about 640,000 distinct CDR3 sequences, roughly three fifths of which appear only once. The sequenced sample consisted of blood. These receptors were obtained from a man aged 55-75 years in good health.

The CDR3 loop is CASSVGPLYGYTF. CDR3 sequence (DNA): TGTGCCAGCAGTGTGGGTCCACTCTATGGCTACACCTTC. The chain is built from TRBV2 and TRBJ1-2; D not resolved. V lost 4 bases and J 4 bases, leaving 10 bases between the germline ends. From germline, CDR1 is SNHLY and CDR2 FYNNEI. The CDR3 has 13 amino acids.

Details on this clonotype: An end of the junction differs from the germline gene, which may be a read error. The gene calls are TRBV27 and TRBJ2-1; TRBD2 is a possible D gene (7 bases). The CDR3 totals 15 residues. The V gene's germline CDR1 is MNHEY and CDR2 SMNVEV (reference sequence). The CDR3 protein is CPSNPGRGGAYEQFF. CDR3 bases: TGTCCCAGTAACCCCGGTAGGGGGGGGGCCTATGAGCAGTTCTTC.

This chain links TRBV18 with TRBJ2-1, with D possibly TRBD1 on 6 matching bases. V was shortened by 6 bases and J by 1 base, with 10 bases between the two germline ends. The CDR3 extends over 14 amino acids. Germline CDR1 is KGHSH and CDR2 is LQKENI. As DNA, the CDR3 is TGTGCCAGCTCGTGGGACACTTCCTACAATGAGCAGTTCTTC. Protein: CASSWDTSYNEQFF.

Ten or more counts support this clonotype. The chain combines TRBV29-1 with TRBJ2-5; D is possibly TRBD2 (6 bases). Germline CDR1 SQVTM, CDR2 ANQGSEA. V lost 4 bases to trimming and J lost 1 base, with 10 bases between them. The CDR3 contains 13 residues. CDR3 coding DNA: TGCAGCGTTGTGACCGGGGGCCAAGAGACCCAGTACTTC. Its protein product is CSVVTGGQETQYF. The whole variable domain, remainder taken from reference TRBV29-1 and TRBJ2-5, is SAVISQKPSRDICQRGTSLTIQCQVDSQVTMMFWYRQQPGQSLTLIATANQGSEATYESGFVIDKFPISRPNLTFSTLTVSNMSPEDSSIYLCSVVTGGQETQYFGPGTRLLVL.

V usage is TRBV10-3 and J usage is TRBJ1-5; D is unresolved. CDR1 is ENHRY and CDR2 is SYGVKD in the germline V gene. Trimming left V 4 bases short and J 2 bases short, with 9 bases between. The CDR3 totals 14 residues. The CDR3 coding sequence is TGTGCCATCAGTGTCGAAAATGGCAATCAGCCCCAGCATTTT. Translating it yields CAISVENGNQPQHF.

A word on this clonotype: The junction and the germline gene differ at one end; a read error may be behind it. The chain combines TRBV29-1 with TRBJ2-5; no firm D call. Germline V CDR1 and CDR2: SQVTM, ANQGSEA. The CDR3 runs 13 residues. The CDR3 bases are TGCAGCGTTGAAGACACAGTGAGAGAGGCCCAGTACTTC. This translates into CSVEDTVREAQYF.

V and J are TRBV5-1 and TRBJ2-5, with D hard to call. This CDR3 spans 12 amino acids. Germline V gene lookup returns CDR1 SGHRS and CDR2 YFSETQ. The germline V and J ends were trimmed by 4 bases and 1 base, with 5 bases remaining between them. The CDR3 nucleotides read TGCGCCAGCAGCACTTCCCAAGAGACCCAGTACTTC. Its protein is CASSTSQETQYF.

The chain couples TRBV5-1 to TRBJ2-5; 9 positions agree with TRBD1. The J call is uncertain, as TRBJ2-7 better fits the DNA end. Looked up from germline, CDR1 is SGHRS and CDR2 is YFSETQ. This CDR3 comprises 15 residues. The DNA for the CDR3 is TGCGCCAGCAGCCTCGTGCTGGGACAGGGCTACGAGCAGTACTTC. It codes for CASSLVLGQGYEQYF.

The chain recombines TRBV5-6 with TRBJ2-1; 12 nucleotides match TRBD1. Germline-derived CDR1 and CDR2 are SGHDT and YYEEEE. The CDR3 sequence is 17 residues long. V was pared by 4 bases and J by 3 bases, with 8 bases of the junction left unmatched. The CDR3 spells CASSEGTGGFSYNEQFF. The DNA of the CDR3 is TGTGCCAGCAGCGAAGGGACAGGGGGCTTTAGCTACAATGAGCAGTTCTTC.

V usage is TRBV3-1 and J usage is TRBJ2-7; the match to TRBD1 covers 7 bases. J lost 6 bases, V lost 4 bases, and 3 bases had no gene match. The CDR3 length is 12 residues. CDR1 and CDR2 (germline): LGHDT, YNNKEL (reference sequence). The CDR3 protein is CASSLHRGEQYF. The CDR3 coding sequence is TGTGCCAGCAGCCTACACAGGGGCGAGCAGTACTTC.

The chain joins TRBV20-1 to TRBJ1-2; D not certain. V gave up 5 bases and J gave up 0 bases, with 10 bases separating them. The CDR3 runs to 13 residues. Germline V gene sequence: CDR1 DFQATT, CDR2 SNEGSKA (reference sequence). CDR3 DNA sequence: TGCAGTGCTGGGGATTCTGCTAACTATGGCTACACCTTC. Translating it yields CSAGDSANYGYTF.

A few counts support this clonotype. The genes are TRBV7-9 and TRBJ2-5; perhaps TRBD2 as D (5 bases). Germline lookup yields CDR1 SEHNR and CDR2 FQNEAQ (reference sequence). This CDR3 has 17 residues. Trimming pared 5 bases from V and 3 bases from J, leaving 22 bases between. The CDR3 sequence is CASSGRGGLPFKETQYF. The DNA of the CDR3 is TGTGCCAGCAGCGGCCGCGGAGGTCTCCCTTTCAAAGAGACCCAGTACTTC. Supplemented by reference TRBV7-9 and TRBJ2-5, the full variable domain reads DTGVSQNPRHKITKRGQNVTFRCDPISEHNRLYWYRQTLGQGPEFLTYFQNEAQLEKSRLLSDRFSAERPKGSFSTLEIQRTEQGDSAMYLCASSGRGGLPFKETQYFGPGTRLLVL.

The genes are TRBV7-9 and TRBJ2-1; 8 bases map to TRBD2. The CDR3 totals 15 residues. V lost 5 bases, J lost 5 bases, and 8 bases stayed unmatched. From germline, CDR1 is SEHNR and CDR2 FQNEAQ (reference sequence). The CDR3 loop reads CASSSLVGGDNEQFF. Written as DNA, the CDR3 is TGTGCCAGCAGCAGCTTAGTCGGGGGGGACAATGAGCAGTTCTTC.

The chain combines TRBV20-1 with TRBJ2-7; TRBD2 matches 12 bases. This CDR3 has 15 residues. Germline V CDR1 and CDR2: DFQATT, SNEGSKA (reference sequence). Unmatched junction bases numbered 1, after V lost 0 bases and J lost 1 base. CDR3 in DNA: TGCAGTGCTAGAGAAGGGACTAGCGGGTCCTACGAGCAGTACTTC. Translation gives CSAREGTSGSYEQYF.

The gene calls are TRBV7-6 and TRBJ1-5, with 9 positions matching TRBD1. This CDR3 spans 15 amino acids. V gave up 5 bases and J gave up 4 bases; unmatched junction bases: 6. From germline, CDR1 is SGHVS and CDR2 FNYEAQ. Written as DNA, the CDR3 is TGTGCCAGCAGCCCATTGGGACAGGGAAATCAGCCCCAGCATTTT. Its protein is CASSPLGQGNQPQHF.

The J gene is TRBJ1-1, the V gene TRBV7-8; D remains ambiguous. CDR1 is SGHVS, CDR2 FQNEAQ, per germline. This CDR3 has 14 residues. Trimming took off 5 bases at V and 5 bases at J, with 15 bases between the two ends. CDR3 sequence reads: CASSPLLGGTEAFF. CDR3 in DNA: TGTGCCAGCAGCCCCCTGCTGGGAGGGACTGAAGCTTTCTTT.

This clonotype was observed a handful of times. V usage is TRBV5-1 and J usage is TRBJ2-5; TRBD1 agrees at 10 bases. Germline V gives CDR1 SGHRS, CDR2 YFSETQ. This CDR3 has 14 amino acids. The V and J ends lost 4 bases and 3 bases, in that order; junction bases with no gene match: 3. The CDR3 DNA is TGCGCCAGCAGCCATGGGACAGGGGAAGAGACCCAGTACTTC. Its protein product is CASSHGTGEETQYF.

The V gene is TRBV12-3 or TRBV12-4, the J gene TRBJ2-7, with D possibly being TRBD1 (6 bases). The CDR3 has 16 residues. Trimming removed 6 bases from V and 1 base from J, with 19 bases in between. CDR3 nucleotide sequence: TGTGCCAGCAGGGCTCAAGGGGGAAGAGGGTCCTACGAGCAGTACTTC. Protein sequence: CASRAQGGRGSYEQYF.

The chain carries TRBV12-3 or TRBV12-4 and TRBJ2-3; D is possibly TRBD1 (5 bases). The germline V and J ends were trimmed by 6 bases and 6 bases, with 13 bases remaining between them. This CDR3 has 13 residues. For the CDR3, the DNA is TGTGCCAGCAGCCTCGACAGTGTTGATACGCAGTATTTT. Its translation is CASSLDSVDTQYF.

There are a few counts of this clonotype. V gene TRBV6-6 combines with J gene TRBJ1-6, with TRBD1 matching over 7 bases. CDR3 length: 15 amino acids. The germline gives CDR1 MNHNY, CDR2 SVGAGI (reference sequence). V was clipped by 2 bases and J by 7 bases; unmatched bases: 5. This CDR3 is CASSYRDSLNSPLHF. CDR3 nucleotide sequence: TGTGCCAGCAGTTACCGGGACAGTTTGAATTCACCCCTCCACTTT.